The next 11 T cell receptor beta chains were all read from a single sample in a study of metastatic and nonmetastatic thyroid tumors. No treatment had been given to any patient before thyroid surgery. TCRdb reassembled clones from the PCR reads with MiXCR. The sample consists of tens of thousands of clones, about 15% of them appearing once. Sequencing was done on a sample of blood. Receptors originate from a male donor with papillary thyroid cancer or a benign thyroid nodule (not recorded which). Some clones in this sample may be carry-over from other donors' samples.

This clone was seen repeatedly, ten times or more. The gene calls are TRBV20-1 and TRBJ1-6; D is ambiguous. V lost 5 bases and J 0 bases, leaving 17 bases between the germline ends. The CDR3 contains 17 residues. The germline V gene has CDR1 DFQATT and CDR2 SNEGSKA (reference sequence). The CDR3 DNA is TGCAGTGCTCCCGGGCAGGACGTGATCTCCTATAATTCACCCCTCCACTTT. It specifies CSAPGQDVISYNSPLHF.

By share, this clone ranks as medium-sized. This chain uses TRBV6-1 with TRBJ1-2; D is possibly TRBD1 (6 bases). Deletions cut 6 bases from V and 4 bases from J, with 12 bases between. The CDR3 has 13 amino acids. Germline CDR1 MNHNS, CDR2 SASEGT. For the CDR3, the DNA is TGTGCCAGCAGCTCTACAGGGTCCTATGGCTACACCTTC. This translates into CASSSTGSYGYTF.

This clone was recorded at least ten times. The rearrangement joins TRBV12-3 or TRBV12-4 to TRBJ2-3; 10 bases are shared with TRBD2. Trimming removed 6 bases from V and 1 base from J; junction bases left unmatched: 7. The length of the CDR3 is 16 residues. CDR3 nucleotide sequence: TGTGCCAGCAGCAACACCGGGACTAGCGGCACAGATACGCAGTATTTT. Its protein product is CASSNTGTSGTDTQYF.

This clone has a count of ten or more. V is TRBV30 and J is TRBJ1-1; TRBD1 is a possible D gene (5 bases). CDR1 and CDR2 from the germline V gene are GTSNPN and SVGIG (reference sequence). Trimming left V 3 bases short and J 1 base short, with 9 bases between. The CDR3 spans 13 residues. The CDR3 nucleotides read TGTGCCTGGAGGGGGCATCCGAACACTGAAGCTTTCTTT. Its translation is CAWRGHPNTEAFF.

Judged by abundance, this clone is medium-sized. The chain has TRBV2 and TRBJ2-7; D unclear. Trimming removed 1 base from V and 0 bases from J, with 7 bases in between. The CDR3 loop spans 14 amino acids. In germline, CDR1 is SNHLY, CDR2 FYNNEI. The CDR3 protein is CASSEVLGSYEQYF. The CDR3 DNA is TGTGCCAGCAGTGAAGTATTAGGCTCCTACGAGCAGTACTTC.

This clone was found many times. The chain links TRBV19 to TRBJ2-7, with a possible D match to TRBD1 (6 bases). Trimming took 3 bases from V and 7 from J, leaving 7 bases between them. The V gene's germline CDR1 is LNHDA and CDR2 SQIVND (reference sequence). The CDR3 is 11 residues long. In DNA form, the CDR3 reads TGTGCCAGTAGTATCCAGGGGGAGCAGTACTTC. Residues: CASSIQGEQYF. The full variable domain, its missing parts supplied by reference TRBV19 and TRBJ2-7, is DGGITQSPKYLFRKEGQNVTLSCEQNLNHDAMYWYRQDPGQGLRLIYYSQIVNDFQKGDIAEGYSVSREKKESFPLTVTSAQKNPTAFYLCASSIQGEQYFGPGTRLTVT.

Ten or more counts support this clone. The chain joins TRBV6-1 to TRBJ1-3; 7 bases line up with TRBD1. Germline V gene data show CDR1 as MNHNS and CDR2 as SASEGT. The CDR3 consists of 14 residues. The CDR3 sequence is CASSLSTGGNTIYF. The CDR3 DNA reads TGTGCGAGCTCCCTGTCGACAGGGGGAAACACCATATATTTT.

This clone was recorded once. The genes are TRBV20-1 and TRBJ2-6, with 7 bases matching TRBD1. This CDR3 contains 17 residues. CDR1 is DFQATT, CDR2 SNEGSKA, per germline (reference sequence). V shed 3 bases, J shed 1 base, and the junction held 9 bases outside the gene matches. The CDR3 protein is CSASGRQGVSGANVLTF. In DNA, the CDR3 is TGCAGTGCTAGTGGGCGACAGGGAGTATCTGGGGCCAACGTCCTGACTTTC.

Ten or more counts support this clone. The gene calls are TRBV27 and TRBJ2-6; 9 bases map to TRBD1. The CDR3 runs 16 residues. With 7 bases clipped from V and 3 bases from J, the junction kept 7 bases outside the gene matches. Germline CDR1 is MNHEY and CDR2 is SMNVEV (reference sequence). CDR3 in amino acids: CASTTGGVVGANVLTF. CDR3 coding DNA: TGTGCCAGCACGACAGGGGGTGTGGTTGGGGCCAACGTCCTGACTTTC.

In this sample, this clone turned up a few times. Mismatch with germline at one junction end may stem from a read error. The chain combines TRBV12-3 or TRBV12-4 with TRBJ1-3; D not resolved. The CDR3 spans 14 residues. DNA for the CDR3: TGTGCCAGCAGTTTCTCGGGTCCTGTAAACACTATATATTTT. Translated, it gives CASSFSGPVNTIYF.

This clone has more than one count but fewer than ten. V and J are TRBV19 and TRBJ2-7, with 8 bases lining up with TRBD2. This CDR3 region has 14 residues. With 11 bases clipped from V and 2 bases from J, the junction kept 11 bases outside the gene matches. Germline V gives CDR1 LNHDA, CDR2 SQIVND (reference sequence). The CDR3 DNA follows: TGTGCCGTAACCCTGGGACTAGTCCCCTACGAGCAGTACTTC. It translates to CAVTLGLVPYEQYF. Drawing the rest from reference TRBV19 and TRBJ2-7, the complete variable domain is DGGITQSPKYLFRKEGQNVTLSCEQNLNHDAMYWYRQDPGQGLRLIYYSQIVNDFQKGDIAEGYSVSREKKESFPLTVTSAQKNPTAFYLCAVTLGLVPYEQYFGPGTRLTVT.